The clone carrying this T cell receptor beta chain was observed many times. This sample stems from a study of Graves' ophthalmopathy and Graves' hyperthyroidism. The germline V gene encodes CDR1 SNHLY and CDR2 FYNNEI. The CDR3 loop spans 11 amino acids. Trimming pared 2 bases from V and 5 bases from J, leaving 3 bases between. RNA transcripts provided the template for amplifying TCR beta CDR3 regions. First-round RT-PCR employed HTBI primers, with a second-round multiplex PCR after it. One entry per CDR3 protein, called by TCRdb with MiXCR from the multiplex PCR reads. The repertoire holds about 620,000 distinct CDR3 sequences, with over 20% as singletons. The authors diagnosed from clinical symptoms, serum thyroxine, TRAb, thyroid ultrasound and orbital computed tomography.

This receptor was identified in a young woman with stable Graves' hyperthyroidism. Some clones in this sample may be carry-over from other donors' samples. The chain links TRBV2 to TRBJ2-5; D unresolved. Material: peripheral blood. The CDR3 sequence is CASSEWETQYF. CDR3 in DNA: TGTGCCAGCAGTGAATGGGAGACCCAGTACTTC. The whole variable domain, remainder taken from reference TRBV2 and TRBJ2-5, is EPEVTQTPSHQVTQMGQEVILRCVPISNHLYFYWYRQILGQKVEFLVSFYNNEISEKSEIFDDQFSVERPDGSNFTLKIRSTKLEDSAMYFCASSEWETQYFGPGTRLLVL.